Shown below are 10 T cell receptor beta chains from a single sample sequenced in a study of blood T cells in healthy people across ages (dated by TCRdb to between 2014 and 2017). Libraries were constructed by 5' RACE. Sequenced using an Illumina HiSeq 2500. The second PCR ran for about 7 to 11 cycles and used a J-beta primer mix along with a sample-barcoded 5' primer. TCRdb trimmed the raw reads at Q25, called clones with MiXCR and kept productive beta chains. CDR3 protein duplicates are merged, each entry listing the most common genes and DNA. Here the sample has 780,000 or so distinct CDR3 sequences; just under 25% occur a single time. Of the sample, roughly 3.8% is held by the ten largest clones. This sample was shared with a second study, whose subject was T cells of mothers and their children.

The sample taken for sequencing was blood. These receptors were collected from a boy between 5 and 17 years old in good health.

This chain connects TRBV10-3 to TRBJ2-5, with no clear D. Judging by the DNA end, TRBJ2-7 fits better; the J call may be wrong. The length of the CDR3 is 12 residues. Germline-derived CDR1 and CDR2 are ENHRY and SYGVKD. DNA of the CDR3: TGTGCCATCGGAACGGGTTTCTACGAGCAGTACTTC. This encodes CAIGTGFYEQYF.

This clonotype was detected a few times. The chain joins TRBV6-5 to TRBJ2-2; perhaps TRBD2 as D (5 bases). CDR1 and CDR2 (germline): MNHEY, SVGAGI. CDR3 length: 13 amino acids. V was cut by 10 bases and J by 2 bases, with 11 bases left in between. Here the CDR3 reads CATDRGNTGELFF. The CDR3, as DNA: TGTGCCACTGACCGGGGAAACACCGGGGAGCTGTTTTTT.

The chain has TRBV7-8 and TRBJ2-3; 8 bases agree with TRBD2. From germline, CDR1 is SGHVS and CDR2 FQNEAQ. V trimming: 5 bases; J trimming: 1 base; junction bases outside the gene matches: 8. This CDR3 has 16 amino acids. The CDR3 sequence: CASSTSSGGGTDTQYF. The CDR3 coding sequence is TGTGCCAGCAGCACATCAAGCGGGGGCGGCACAGATACGCAGTATTTT.

DNA for the CDR3: TGTGCCACCAGTGAATCTGGGAATTCACCCCTCCACTTT. Protein product: CATSESGNSPLHF. The chain couples TRBV24-1 to TRBJ1-6, with no clear D. Trimming pared 4 bases from V and 7 bases from J, leaving 7 bases between. The germline V gene encodes CDR1 KGHDR and CDR2 SFDVKD. The CDR3 is 13 amino acids.

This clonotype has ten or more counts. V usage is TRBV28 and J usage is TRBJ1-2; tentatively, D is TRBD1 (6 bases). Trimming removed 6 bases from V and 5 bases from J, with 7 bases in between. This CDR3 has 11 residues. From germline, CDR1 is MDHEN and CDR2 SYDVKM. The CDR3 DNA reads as TGTGCCAGCAGGGACAGATATGGCTACACCTTC. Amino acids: CASRDRYGYTF.

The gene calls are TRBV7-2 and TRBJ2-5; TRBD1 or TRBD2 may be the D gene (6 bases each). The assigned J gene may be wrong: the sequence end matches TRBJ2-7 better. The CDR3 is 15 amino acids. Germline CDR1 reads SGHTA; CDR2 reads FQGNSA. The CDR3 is CASSSPALGGLEQYF. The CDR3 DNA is TGTGCCAGCAGCTCCCCCGCACTGGGGGGCCTCGAGCAGTACTTC.

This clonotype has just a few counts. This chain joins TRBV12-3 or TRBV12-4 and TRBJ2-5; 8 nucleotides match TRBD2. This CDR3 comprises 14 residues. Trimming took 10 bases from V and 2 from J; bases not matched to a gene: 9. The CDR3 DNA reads TGTGCCACCAGGGACGGGACTAGGCAAGAGACCCAGTACTTC. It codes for CATRDGTRQETQYF.

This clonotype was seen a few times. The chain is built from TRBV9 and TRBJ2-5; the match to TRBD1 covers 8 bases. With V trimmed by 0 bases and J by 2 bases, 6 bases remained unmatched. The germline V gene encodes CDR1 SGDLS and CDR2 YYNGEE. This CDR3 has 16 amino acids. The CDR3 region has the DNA TGTGCCAGCAGCGTAGGGGCAGGGGGCGCACAAGAGACCCAGTACTTC. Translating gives CASSVGAGGAQETQYF.

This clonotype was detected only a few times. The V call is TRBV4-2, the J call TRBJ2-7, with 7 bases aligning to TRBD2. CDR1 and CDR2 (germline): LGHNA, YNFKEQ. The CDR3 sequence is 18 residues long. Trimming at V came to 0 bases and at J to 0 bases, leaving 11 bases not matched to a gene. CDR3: CASSQDILASGLSYEQYF. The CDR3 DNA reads TGTGCCAGCAGCCAAGATATATTGGCTAGCGGCCTCTCCTACGAGCAGTACTTC.

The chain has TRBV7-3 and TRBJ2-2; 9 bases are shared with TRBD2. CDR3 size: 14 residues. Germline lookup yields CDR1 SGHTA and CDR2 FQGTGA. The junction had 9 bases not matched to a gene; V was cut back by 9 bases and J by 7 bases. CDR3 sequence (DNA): TGTGCCAGTGGCGCGGGGGGGCCCGTCGGGGAGCTGTTTTTT. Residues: CASGAGGPVGELFF.